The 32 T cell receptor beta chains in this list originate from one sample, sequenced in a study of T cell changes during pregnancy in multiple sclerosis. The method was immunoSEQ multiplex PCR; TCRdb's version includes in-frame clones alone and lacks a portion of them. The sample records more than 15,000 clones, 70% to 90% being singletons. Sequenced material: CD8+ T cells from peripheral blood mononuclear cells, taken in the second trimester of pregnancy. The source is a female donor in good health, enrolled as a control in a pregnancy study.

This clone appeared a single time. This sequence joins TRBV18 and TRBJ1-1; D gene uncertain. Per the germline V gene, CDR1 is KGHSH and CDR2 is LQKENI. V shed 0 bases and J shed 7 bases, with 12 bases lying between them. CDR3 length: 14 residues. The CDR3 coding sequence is TGTGCCAGCTCACCACCCTTTGACATGCGTGAAGCTTTCTTT. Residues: CASSPPFDMREAFF.

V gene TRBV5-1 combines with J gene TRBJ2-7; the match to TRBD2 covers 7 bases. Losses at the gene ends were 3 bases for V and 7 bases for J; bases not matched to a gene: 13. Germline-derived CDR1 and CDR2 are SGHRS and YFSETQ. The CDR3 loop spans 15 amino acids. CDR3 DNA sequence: TGCGCCAGCAGCTCGGCGGGGGACCTCCATCGGGAGCAGTACTTC. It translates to CASSSAGDLHREQYF.

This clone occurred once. The CDR3 here is CASNSGSDEQYF. CDR3 bases: TGTGCCAGTAACAGCGGGAGCGACGAGCAGTACTTC. The V call is TRBV19, the J call TRBJ2-7; 8 positions match TRBD2. The CDR3 length is 12 residues. After removal of 7 bases from V and 5 bases from J, the junction contained 4 bases not matched to a gene. Germline CDR1 is LNHDA and CDR2 is SQIVND (reference sequence).

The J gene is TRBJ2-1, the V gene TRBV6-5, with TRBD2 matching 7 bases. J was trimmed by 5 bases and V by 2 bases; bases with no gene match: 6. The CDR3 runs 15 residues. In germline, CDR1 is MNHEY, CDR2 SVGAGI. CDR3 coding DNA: TGTGCCAGCAGTTACCGACCCCTAGCGGACAATGAGCAGTTCTTC. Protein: CASSYRPLADNEQFF.

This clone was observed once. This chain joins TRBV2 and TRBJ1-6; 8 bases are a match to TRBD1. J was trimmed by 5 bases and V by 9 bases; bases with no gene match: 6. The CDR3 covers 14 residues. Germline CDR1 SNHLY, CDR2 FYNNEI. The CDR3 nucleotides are TGTGCCAGAGAGGACAGGGAGAATAATTCACCCCTCCACTTT. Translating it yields CAREDRENNSPLHF.

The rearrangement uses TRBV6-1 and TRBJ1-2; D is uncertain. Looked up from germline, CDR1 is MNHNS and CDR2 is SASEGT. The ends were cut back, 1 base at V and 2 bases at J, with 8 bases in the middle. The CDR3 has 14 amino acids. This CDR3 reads CASSEGLENYGYTF. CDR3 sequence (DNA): TGTGCCAGCAGTGAAGGGTTAGAAAACTATGGCTACACCTTC.

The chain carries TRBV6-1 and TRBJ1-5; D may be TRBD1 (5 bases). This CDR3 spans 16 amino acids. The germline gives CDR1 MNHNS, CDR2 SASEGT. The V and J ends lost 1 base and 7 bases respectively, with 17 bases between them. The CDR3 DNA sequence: TGTGCCAGCAGTGAAGACCTTCGACCAGGGTGGCAGCCCCAGCATTTT. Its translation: CASSEDLRPGWQPQHF.

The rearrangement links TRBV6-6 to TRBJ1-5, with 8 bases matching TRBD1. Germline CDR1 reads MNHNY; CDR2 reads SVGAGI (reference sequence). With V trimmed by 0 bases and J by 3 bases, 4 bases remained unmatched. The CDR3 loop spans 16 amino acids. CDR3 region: CASSYSGTGINQPQHF. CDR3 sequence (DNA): TGTGCCAGCAGTTACTCCGGGACAGGAATCAATCAGCCCCAGCATTTT.

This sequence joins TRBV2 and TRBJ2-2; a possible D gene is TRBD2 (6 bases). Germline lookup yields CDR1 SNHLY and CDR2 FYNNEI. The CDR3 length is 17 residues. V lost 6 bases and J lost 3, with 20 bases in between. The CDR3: CASSVPAEGVYTGELFF. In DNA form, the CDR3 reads TGTGCCAGCAGCGTACCCGCGGAGGGTGTCTACACCGGGGAGCTGTTTTTT. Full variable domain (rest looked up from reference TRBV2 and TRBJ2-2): EPEVTQTPSHQVTQMGQEVILRCVPISNHLYFYWYRQILGQKVEFLVSFYNNEISEKSEIFDDQFSVERPDGSNFTLKIRSTKLEDSAMYFCASSVPAEGVYTGELFFGEGSRLTVL.

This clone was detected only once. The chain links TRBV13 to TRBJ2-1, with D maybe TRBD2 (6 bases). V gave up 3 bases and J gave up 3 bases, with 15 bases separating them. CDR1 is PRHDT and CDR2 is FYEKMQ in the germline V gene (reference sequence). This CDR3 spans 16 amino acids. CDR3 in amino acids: CASSFHSGFGYNEQFF. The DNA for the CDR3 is TGTGCCAGCAGCTTTCATAGCGGCTTTGGCTACAATGAGCAGTTCTTC.

The CDR3, as DNA: TGCGCCAGCAGCTTGGGTGGGCCTCGCAGGGCTTTCTTT. It yields the protein CASSLGGPRRAFF. V is TRBV5-1 and J is TRBJ1-1; no firm D call. The CDR3 sequence is 13 residues long. The ends were cut back, 0 bases at V and 11 bases at J, with 14 bases in the middle. Germline CDR1 reads SGHRS; CDR2 reads YFSETQ.

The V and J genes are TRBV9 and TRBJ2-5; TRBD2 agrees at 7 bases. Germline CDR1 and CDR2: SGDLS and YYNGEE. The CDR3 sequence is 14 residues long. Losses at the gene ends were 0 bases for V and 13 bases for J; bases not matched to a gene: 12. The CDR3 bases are TGTGCCAGCAGCGTAGGTAATAGCGGGCCCGCCCCGTACTTC. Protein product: CASSVGNSGPAPYF. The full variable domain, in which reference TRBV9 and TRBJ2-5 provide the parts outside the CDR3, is DSGVTQTPKHLITATGQRVTLRCSPRSGDLSVYWYQQSLDQGLQFLIQYYNGEERAKGNILERFSAQQFPDLHSELNLSSLELGDSALYFCASSVGNSGPAPYFGPGTRLLVL.

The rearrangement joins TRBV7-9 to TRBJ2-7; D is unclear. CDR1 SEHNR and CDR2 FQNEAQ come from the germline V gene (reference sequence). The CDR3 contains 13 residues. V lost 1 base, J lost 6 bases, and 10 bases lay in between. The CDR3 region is CASSLVPASEQYF. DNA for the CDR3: TGTGCCAGCAGCTTAGTCCCAGCGTCCGAGCAGTACTTC.

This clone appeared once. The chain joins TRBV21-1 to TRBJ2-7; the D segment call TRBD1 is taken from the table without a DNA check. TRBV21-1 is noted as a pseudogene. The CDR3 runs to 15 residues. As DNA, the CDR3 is TGTGCCAGCAGCATAAGGGACAGGGTTCTCTACGAGCAGTACTTC. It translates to CASSIRDRVLYEQYF.

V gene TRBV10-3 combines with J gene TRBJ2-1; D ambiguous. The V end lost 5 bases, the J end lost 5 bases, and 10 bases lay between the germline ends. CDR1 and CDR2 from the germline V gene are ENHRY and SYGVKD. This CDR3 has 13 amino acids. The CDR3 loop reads CAISPTTDNEQFF. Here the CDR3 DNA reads TGTGCCATCAGTCCAACGACTGACAATGAGCAGTTCTTC.

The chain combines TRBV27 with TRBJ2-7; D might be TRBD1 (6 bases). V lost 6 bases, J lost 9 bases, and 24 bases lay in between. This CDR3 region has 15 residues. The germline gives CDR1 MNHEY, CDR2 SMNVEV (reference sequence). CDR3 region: CASRESGTPALGQYF. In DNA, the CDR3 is TGTGCCAGCAGAGAATCCGGGACACCGGCCCTTGGGCAGTACTTC.

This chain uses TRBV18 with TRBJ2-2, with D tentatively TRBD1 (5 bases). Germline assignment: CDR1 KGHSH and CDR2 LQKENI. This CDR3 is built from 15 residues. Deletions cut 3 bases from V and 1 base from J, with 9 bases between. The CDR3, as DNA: TGTGCCAGCTCACCCTGGACAAGGAACACCGGGGAGCTGTTTTTT. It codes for CASSPWTRNTGELFF. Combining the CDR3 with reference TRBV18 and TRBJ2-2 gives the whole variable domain NAGVMQNPRHLVRRRGQEARLRCSPMKGHSHVYWYRQLPEEGLKFMVYLQKENIIDESGMPKERFSAEFPKEGPSILRIQQVVRGDSAAYFCASSPWTRNTGELFFGEGSRLTVL.

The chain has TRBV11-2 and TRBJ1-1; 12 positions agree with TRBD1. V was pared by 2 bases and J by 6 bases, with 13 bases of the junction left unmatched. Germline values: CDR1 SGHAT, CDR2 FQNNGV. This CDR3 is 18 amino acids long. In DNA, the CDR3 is TGTGCCAGCAGCTTATTTAGACCGCCGGGACAGGGGGCATCTGAAGCTTTCTTT. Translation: CASSLFRPPGQGASEAFF.

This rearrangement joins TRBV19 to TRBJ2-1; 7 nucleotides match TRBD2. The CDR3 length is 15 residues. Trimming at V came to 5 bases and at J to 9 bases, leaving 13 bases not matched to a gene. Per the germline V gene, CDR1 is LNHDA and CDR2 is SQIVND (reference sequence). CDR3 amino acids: CASSWGGRSKREQFF. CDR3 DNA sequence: TGTGCCAGTAGTTGGGGCGGGAGATCCAAGCGTGAGCAGTTCTTC.

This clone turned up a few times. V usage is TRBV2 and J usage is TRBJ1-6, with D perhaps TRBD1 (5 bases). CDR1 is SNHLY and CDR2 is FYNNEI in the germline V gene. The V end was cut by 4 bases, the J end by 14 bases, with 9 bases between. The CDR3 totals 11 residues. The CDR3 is CASSGDLTLHF. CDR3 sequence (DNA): TGTGCCAGCAGTGGGGACTTGACCCTCCACTTT.

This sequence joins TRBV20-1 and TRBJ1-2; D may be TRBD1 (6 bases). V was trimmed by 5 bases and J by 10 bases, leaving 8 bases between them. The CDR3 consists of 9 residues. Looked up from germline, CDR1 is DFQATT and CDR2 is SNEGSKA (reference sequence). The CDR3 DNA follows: TGCAGTGCTGGGGGCTTCTACACCTTC. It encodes CSAGGFYTF.

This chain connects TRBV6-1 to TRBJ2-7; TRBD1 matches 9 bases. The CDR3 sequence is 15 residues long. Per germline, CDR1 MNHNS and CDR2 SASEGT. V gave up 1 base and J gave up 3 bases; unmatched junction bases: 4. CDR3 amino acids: CASSEETGGDYEQYF. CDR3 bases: TGTGCCAGCAGTGAAGAGACAGGGGGAGACTACGAGCAGTACTTC.

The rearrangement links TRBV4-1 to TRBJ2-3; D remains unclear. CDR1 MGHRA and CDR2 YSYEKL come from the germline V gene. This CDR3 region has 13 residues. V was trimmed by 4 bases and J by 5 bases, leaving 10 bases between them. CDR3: CASSLDLEDTQYF. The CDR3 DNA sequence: TGCGCCAGCAGCCTTGACTTGGAAGATACGCAGTATTTT.

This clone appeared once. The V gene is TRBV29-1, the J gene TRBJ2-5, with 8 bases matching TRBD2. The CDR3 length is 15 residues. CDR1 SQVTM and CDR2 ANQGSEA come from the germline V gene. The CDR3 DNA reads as TGCGGCGCCACCCCGGGACTAGGAAGGCAAGAGACCCAGTACTTC. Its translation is CGATPGLGRQETQYF.

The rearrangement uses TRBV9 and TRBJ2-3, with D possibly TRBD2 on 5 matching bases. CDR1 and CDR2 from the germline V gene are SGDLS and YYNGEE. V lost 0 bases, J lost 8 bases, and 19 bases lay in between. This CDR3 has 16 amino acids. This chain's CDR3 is CASSVEDGVGKVTQYF. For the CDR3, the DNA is TGTGCCAGCAGCGTAGAAGACGGTGTCGGGAAGGTTACGCAGTATTTT.

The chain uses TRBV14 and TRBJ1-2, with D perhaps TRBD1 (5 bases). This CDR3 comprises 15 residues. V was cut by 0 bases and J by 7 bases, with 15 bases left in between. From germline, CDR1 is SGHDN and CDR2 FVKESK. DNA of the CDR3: TGTGCCAGCAGCCAAGAGACAGCTCGGAGGGGTGGCTACACCTTC. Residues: CASSQETARRGGYTF. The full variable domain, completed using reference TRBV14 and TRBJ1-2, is EAGVTQFPSHSVIEKGQTVTLRCDPISGHDNLYWYRRVMGKEIKFLLHFVKESKQDESGMPNNRFLAERTGGTYSTLKVQPAELEDSGVYFCASSQETARRGGYTFGSGTRLTVV.

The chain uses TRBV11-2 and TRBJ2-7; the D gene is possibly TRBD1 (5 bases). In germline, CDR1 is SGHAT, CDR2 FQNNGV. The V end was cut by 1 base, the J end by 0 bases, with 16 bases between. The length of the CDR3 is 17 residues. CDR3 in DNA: TGTGCCAGCAGCTTAGGCAAAACAGGCTTAAGCTCCTACGAGCAGTACTTC. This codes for CASSLGKTGLSSYEQYF.

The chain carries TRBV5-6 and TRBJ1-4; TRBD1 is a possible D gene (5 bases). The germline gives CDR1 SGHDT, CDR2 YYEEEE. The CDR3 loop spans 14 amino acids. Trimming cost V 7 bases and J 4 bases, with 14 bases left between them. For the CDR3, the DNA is TGTGCCAGCCGGGCGGGGACCCTTAATGAAAAACTGTTTTTT. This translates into CASRAGTLNEKLFF.

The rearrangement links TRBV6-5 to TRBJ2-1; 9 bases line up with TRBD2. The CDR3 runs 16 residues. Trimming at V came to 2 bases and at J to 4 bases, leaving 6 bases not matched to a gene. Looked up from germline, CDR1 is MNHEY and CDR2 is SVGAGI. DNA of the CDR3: TGTGCCAGCAGTTACCAAAGCGGGGGGCATTACAATGAGCAGTTCTTC. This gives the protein CASSYQSGGHYNEQFF.

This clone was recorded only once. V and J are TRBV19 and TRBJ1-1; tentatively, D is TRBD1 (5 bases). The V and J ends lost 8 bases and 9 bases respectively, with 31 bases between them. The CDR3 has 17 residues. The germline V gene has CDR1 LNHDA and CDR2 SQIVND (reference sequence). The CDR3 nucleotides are TGTGCCAGTTACCCGTTTCGTGGCTCCAGCCCTGGGGCCCAAGCTTTCTTT. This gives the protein CASYPFRGSSPGAQAFF.

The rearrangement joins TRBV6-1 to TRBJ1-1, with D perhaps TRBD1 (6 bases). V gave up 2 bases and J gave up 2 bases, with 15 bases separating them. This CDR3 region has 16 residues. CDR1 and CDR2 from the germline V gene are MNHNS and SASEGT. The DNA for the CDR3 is TGTGCCAGCAGTGAATTGGTTGGGGGCTTCAACACTGAAGCTTTCTTT. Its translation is CASSELVGGFNTEAFF.

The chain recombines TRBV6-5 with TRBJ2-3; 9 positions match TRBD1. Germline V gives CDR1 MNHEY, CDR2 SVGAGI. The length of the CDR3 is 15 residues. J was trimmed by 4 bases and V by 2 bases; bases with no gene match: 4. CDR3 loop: CASSYSGQGSDTQYF. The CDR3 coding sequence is TGTGCCAGCAGTTACAGCGGACAGGGGTCAGATACGCAGTATTTT.